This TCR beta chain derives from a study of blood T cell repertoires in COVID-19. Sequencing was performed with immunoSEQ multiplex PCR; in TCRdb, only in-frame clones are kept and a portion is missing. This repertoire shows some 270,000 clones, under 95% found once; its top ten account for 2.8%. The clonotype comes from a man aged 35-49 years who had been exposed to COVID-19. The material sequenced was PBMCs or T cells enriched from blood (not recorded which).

CDR3 amino acids: CASSEFKRRGNTIYF. Here the CDR3 DNA reads TGTGCCAGCAGTGAATTTAAACGGAGAGGAAACACCATATATTTT. The genes are TRBV2 and TRBJ1-3; no reliable D call. V lost 2 bases and J 4 bases, leaving 12 bases between the germline ends. The CDR3 loop spans 15 amino acids. Germline V lookup: CDR1 SNHLY, CDR2 FYNNEI.